A single sample is the source of the 28 T cell receptor beta chains below, sequenced in a study of OX40 agonist ivuxolimab in advanced cancers. The table came from immunoSEQ multiplex PCR; TCRdb's copy has only in-frame clones and leaves some out. The sample contains over 60,000 clones, 65% to 90% of which appear only once. Sequencing was performed on CD4+ or CD8+ T cells sorted from blood, taken in a trial of the OX40 agonist ivuxolimab. The source of these receptors is an adult with an advanced solid tumor such as melanoma, head and neck, liver or kidney cancer.

The chain recombines TRBV6-1 with TRBJ1-1; the D is unclear. With 6 bases removed from V and 6 bases from J, the gap between germline ends came to 8 bases. This CDR3 region has 11 residues. CDR1 and CDR2 (germline): MNHNS, SASEGT. The CDR3 DNA follows: TGTGCCAGCAGCCAACACGCTGAAGCTTTCTTT. This codes for CASSQHAEAFF.

The rearrangement joins TRBV7-2 to TRBJ2-7; D unclear. V lost 2 bases and J lost 3, with 8 bases in between. Germline V gene lookup returns CDR1 SGHTA and CDR2 FQGNSA. CDR3 size: 13 residues. The CDR3 DNA sequence: TGTGCCAGCAGCTTACGACCGCTCTACGAGCAGTACTTC. This gives the protein CASSLRPLYEQYF.

This chain uses TRBV19 with TRBJ2-7; maybe TRBD2 (7 bases). V lost 3 bases, J lost 2 bases, and 14 bases lay in between. The CDR3 consists of 15 residues. The germline gives CDR1 LNHDA, CDR2 SQIVND (reference sequence). The CDR3 reads CASSIWRGGPYEQYF. In DNA, the CDR3 is TGTGCCAGTAGTATCTGGAGGGGGGGACCCTACGAGCAGTACTTC. Combining the CDR3 with reference TRBV19 and TRBJ2-7 gives the whole variable domain DGGITQSPKYLFRKEGQNVTLSCEQNLNHDAMYWYRQDPGQGLRLIYYSQIVNDFQKGDIAEGYSVSREKKESFPLTVTSAQKNPTAFYLCASSIWRGGPYEQYFGPGTRLTVT.

This clone turned up a few times. The J gene is TRBJ1-5, the V gene TRBV19; D call uncertain. Germline CDR1 LNHDA, CDR2 SQIVND (reference sequence). This CDR3 is 12 amino acids long. With 7 bases removed from V and 2 bases from J, the gap between germline ends came to 6 bases. For the CDR3, the DNA is TGTGCCAGTACCCAGGGCAATCAGCCCCAGCATTTT. Amino acids: CASTQGNQPQHF. Full variable domain (rest looked up from reference TRBV19 and TRBJ1-5): DGGITQSPKYLFRKEGQNVTLSCEQNLNHDAMYWYRQDPGQGLRLIYYSQIVNDFQKGDIAEGYSVSREKKESFPLTVTSAQKNPTAFYLCASTQGNQPQHFGDGTRLSIL.

V gene TRBV19 combines with J gene TRBJ2-7; perhaps TRBD2 as D (6 bases). Germline values: CDR1 LNHDA, CDR2 SQIVND (reference sequence). V was pared by 4 bases and J by 7 bases, with 14 bases between. This CDR3 is built from 13 residues. The CDR3 DNA sequence: TGTGCCAGTAGTACGGTCCCCGGAGGGGAGCAGTACTTC. It specifies CASSTVPGGEQYF. The full variable domain, completed using reference TRBV19 and TRBJ2-7, is DGGITQSPKYLFRKEGQNVTLSCEQNLNHDAMYWYRQDPGQGLRLIYYSQIVNDFQKGDIAEGYSVSREKKESFPLTVTSAQKNPTAFYLCASSTVPGGEQYFGPGTRLTVT.

In its sample, this clone was seen a few times. The V call is TRBV2, the J call TRBJ1-1; possible D gene TRBD1, 5 bases. V gave up 3 bases and J gave up 2 bases, with 10 bases separating them. CDR1 and CDR2 from the germline V gene are SNHLY and FYNNEI. The CDR3 is made up of 14 amino acids. The CDR3 protein is CASSDATVNTEAFF. CDR3 in DNA: TGTGCCAGCAGTGATGCGACAGTAAACACTGAAGCTTTCTTT. Full variable domain (remainder filled in from reference TRBV2 and TRBJ1-1): EPEVTQTPSHQVTQMGQEVILRCVPISNHLYFYWYRQILGQKVEFLVSFYNNEISEKSEIFDDQFSVERPDGSNFTLKIRSTKLEDSAMYFCASSDATVNTEAFFGQGTRLTVV.

The chain combines TRBV4-3 with TRBJ2-7; D not certain. Germline V lookup: CDR1 LGHNA, CDR2 YSLEER. There are 15 residues in the CDR3. The V end was cut by 0 bases, the J end by 3 bases, with 12 bases between. The CDR3 DNA follows: TGCGCCAGCAGCCAAGATTTGGGTGGCTACTACGAGCAGTACTTC. Amino acids: CASSQDLGGYYEQYF.

V gene TRBV27 combines with J gene TRBJ2-7, with TRBD2 matching 7 bases. CDR1 is MNHEY and CDR2 is SMNVEV in the germline V gene (reference sequence). CDR3 length: 14 amino acids. The V gene end was trimmed by 6 bases and the J gene end by 2 bases; junction bases not matched to a gene: 7. The CDR3 DNA reads as TGTGCCAGCAGCCGGGGGGAGTCTCCCTACGAGCAGTACTTC. Its translation: CASSRGESPYEQYF.

This rearrangement joins TRBV25-1 to TRBJ2-3, with a possible D match to TRBD2 (7 bases). Germline CDR1 MGHDK, CDR2 SYGVNS. Between the trimmed V and J ends, which lost 4 bases and 1 base, there was a span of 18 bases. CDR3 length equals 17 residues. CDR3 in DNA: TGTGCCAGCAGTGGTACCCGGGGGGCTAGCGGCACAGATACGCAGTATTTT. It specifies CASSGTRGASGTDTQYF.

The gene calls are TRBV18 and TRBJ1-4; D may be TRBD1 (6 bases). V was shortened by 8 bases and J by 5 bases, with 12 bases between the two germline ends. Germline V gives CDR1 KGHSH, CDR2 LQKENI. The CDR3 has 13 residues. The chain's CDR3 is CASRRGENEKLFF. Here the CDR3 DNA reads TGTGCCAGCCGAAGGGGGGAGAATGAAAAACTGTTTTTT.

The gene calls are TRBV7-2 and TRBJ2-1; 7 positions match TRBD2. The germline V gene encodes CDR1 SGHTA and CDR2 FQGNSA. The CDR3 consists of 15 residues. V gave up 2 bases and J gave up 3 bases; unmatched junction bases: 4. The CDR3 DNA reads TGTGCCAGCAGCTTAATAGCGGGCGTCTACAATGAGCAGTTCTTC. It translates to CASSLIAGVYNEQFF.

This chain joins TRBV27 and TRBJ1-4; D call uncertain. This CDR3 contains 15 residues. V was shortened by 3 bases and J by 3 bases, with 11 bases between the two germline ends. Germline V gives CDR1 MNHEY, CDR2 SMNVEV (reference sequence). CDR3 sequence reads: CASSFLASSNEKLFF. The DNA of the CDR3 is TGTGCCAGCAGTTTCCTAGCCAGCTCTAATGAAAAACTGTTTTTT.

The gene calls are TRBV11-1 and TRBJ2-1; 10 nucleotides agree with TRBD1. Losses at the gene ends were 6 bases for V and 11 bases for J; bases not matched to a gene: 10. CDR1 and CDR2 from the germline V gene are SGHAT and FQDESV (reference sequence). The CDR3 consists of 14 residues. The CDR3 spells CASRQPGQGNKQFF. CDR3 nucleotide sequence: TGTGCCAGCAGACAGCCGGGACAGGGGAACAAGCAGTTCTTC.

This clone was observed a single time. The rearrangement uses TRBV7-9 and TRBJ1-2; D is perhaps TRBD1 (5 bases). The CDR3 runs 15 residues. The germline V gene has CDR1 SEHNR and CDR2 FQNEAQ (reference sequence). Trimming cost V 4 bases and J 8 bases, with 20 bases left between them. The CDR3 DNA reads as TGTGCCAGCAGCTACCGTGACAGTCCCCCCTCGGGCTACACCTTC. This translates into CASSYRDSPPSGYTF.

The V call is TRBV30, the J call TRBJ1-6; unclear D gene. Germline assignment: CDR1 GTSNPN and CDR2 SVGIG (reference sequence). The CDR3 consists of 14 residues. Trimming pared 0 bases from V and 14 bases from J, leaving 17 bases between. DNA for the CDR3: TGTGCCTGGAGTGTACATCAATACCCCTCGGCCCTCCACTTT. Encoded protein: CAWSVHQYPSALHF.

This clone was counted only a few times. V and J are TRBV6-4 and TRBJ2-2; 10 bases agree with TRBD1. V lost 2 bases, J lost 5 bases, and 2 bases stayed unmatched. The CDR3 sequence is 15 residues long. CDR1 and CDR2 (germline): MRHNA, SNTAGT. The CDR3 is CASSDMGQGTGELFF. Written as DNA, the CDR3 is TGTGCCAGCAGTGACATGGGACAGGGGACCGGGGAGCTGTTTTTT.

This chain joins TRBV11-2 and TRBJ2-5, with 9 bases that match TRBD1. This CDR3 has 17 residues. Trimming cost V 6 bases and J 2 bases; bases outside gene matches: 13. Germline CDR1 is SGHAT and CDR2 is FQNNGV. Written as DNA, the CDR3 is TGTGCCAGCAGTCGCATACAGGGGGCTAACGGGCAAGAGACCCAGTACTTC. This encodes CASSRIQGANGQETQYF.

This rearrangement joins TRBV27 to TRBJ1-1; no definite D call. The CDR3 has 13 residues. Germline V gene sequence: CDR1 MNHEY, CDR2 SMNVEV (reference sequence). V dropped 4 bases and J dropped 0 bases, with 6 bases sitting between them. Written as DNA, the CDR3 is TGTGCCAGCAGTTCATATGTGAACACTGAAGCTTTCTTT. This sequence encodes CASSSYVNTEAFF.

This clone has only a few counts. The chain links TRBV4-1 to TRBJ2-2, with 9 bases identical to TRBD2. The J segment lost 4 bases and the V segment lost 1 base, leaving 13 bases of the junction unmatched. CDR1 and CDR2 (germline): MGHRA, YSYEKL. CDR3 length: 19 residues. The CDR3 bases are TGCGCCAGCAGCCAAGTACCCCATACTAGCGGGTCGCGCACCGGGGAGCTGTTTTTT. Translating it yields CASSQVPHTSGSRTGELFF.

The rearrangement links TRBV7-2 to TRBJ2-5; D unclear. V lost 1 base, J lost 14 bases, and 17 bases lay in between. This CDR3 has 13 residues. Germline loops: CDR1 SGHTA, CDR2 FQGNSA. CDR3 residues: CASSLESRTPSYF. The CDR3 coding sequence is TGTGCCAGCAGCTTAGAATCCAGGACCCCCTCCTACTTC.

The chain uses TRBV30 and TRBJ1-2; a possible D gene is TRBD1 (6 bases). The CDR3 has 13 amino acids. Germline CDR1 is GTSNPN and CDR2 is SVGIG (reference sequence). V dropped 8 bases and J dropped 0 bases, with 13 bases sitting between them. The CDR3 DNA sequence: TGTGCCCGAAGGACAGAGTCTAACTATGGCTACACCTTC. It translates to CARRTESNYGYTF. The full variable domain, completed using reference TRBV30 and TRBJ1-2, is SQTIHQWPATLVQPVGSPLSLECTVEGTSNPNLYWYRQAAGRGLQLLFYSVGIGQISSEVPQNLSASRPQDRQFILSSKKLLLSDSGFYLCARRTESNYGYTFGSGTRLTVV.

This CDR3 is CASSLLPDIPNTEAFF. DNA of the CDR3: TGCGCCAGCAGCTTGTTGCCGGACATTCCGAACACTGAAGCTTTCTTT. The chain has TRBV5-1 and TRBJ1-1; TRBD1 is a possible D gene (5 bases). This CDR3 spans 16 amino acids. V was clipped by 1 base and J by 1 base, with 14 bases between them. CDR1 is SGHRS and CDR2 is YFSETQ in the germline V gene.

The genes are TRBV11-2 and TRBJ1-1; no definite D call. The CDR3 has 14 amino acids. The V and J ends lost 1 base and 0 bases respectively, with 6 bases between them. Germline CDR1 SGHAT, CDR2 FQNNGV. The CDR3 reads CASSLGSVNTEAFF. The CDR3 region has the DNA TGTGCCAGCAGCTTAGGTTCCGTGAACACTGAAGCTTTCTTT.

The chain employs TRBV7-9 and TRBJ2-7; 10 nucleotides match TRBD1. CDR3 length: 17 amino acids. V lost 6 bases and J lost 5; bases outside the gene matches: 16. Germline V lookup: CDR1 SEHNR, CDR2 FQNEAQ (reference sequence). CDR3 coding DNA: TGTGCCAGCAGACGTTTCCCGAACCGGGACAGGGGCCACGAGCAGTACTTC. Its translation: CASRRFPNRDRGHEQYF.

Here the CDR3 DNA reads TGTGCCAGTAGTCCCGGGACAGGGGCGGGTGGCTACACCTTC. Residues: CASSPGTGAGGYTF. The chain joins TRBV19 to TRBJ1-2, with 10 bases lining up with TRBD1. The V and J ends lost 5 bases and 7 bases, in that order; junction bases with no gene match: 7. Per germline, CDR1 LNHDA and CDR2 SQIVND (reference sequence). The CDR3 covers 14 residues.

CDR3 coding DNA: TGTGCCAGCAGCGTAGCTACGGGACCTATCCTTACAGATACGCAGTATTTT. Translated, it gives CASSVATGPILTDTQYF. The chain couples TRBV9 to TRBJ2-3; TRBD1 or TRBD2 may be the D gene (5 bases each). Germline assignment: CDR1 SGDLS and CDR2 YYNGEE. This CDR3 has 17 residues. V lost 0 bases to trimming and J lost 3 bases, with 17 bases between them. Combining the CDR3 with reference TRBV9 and TRBJ2-3 gives the whole variable domain DSGVTQTPKHLITATGQRVTLRCSPRSGDLSVYWYQQSLDQGLQFLIQYYNGEERAKGNILERFSAQQFPDLHSELNLSSLELGDSALYFCASSVATGPILTDTQYFGPGTRLTVL.

The rearrangement joins TRBV7-2 to TRBJ2-4, with a weak D call TRBD1 (6 bases). V dropped 3 bases and J dropped 9 bases, with 15 bases sitting between them. From germline, CDR1 is SGHTA and CDR2 FQGNSA. This CDR3 region has 14 residues. This CDR3 reads CASSFGRGSGIQYF. CDR3 in DNA: TGTGCCAGCAGCTTCGGCAGGGGCTCGGGCATTCAGTACTTC. The full variable domain, rest sourced from reference TRBV7-2 and TRBJ2-4, is GAGVSQSPSNKVTEKGKDVELRCDPISGHTALYWYRQSLGQGLEFLIYFQGNSAPDKSGLPSDRFSAERTGGSVSTLTIQRTQQEDSAVYLCASSFGRGSGIQYFGAGTRLSVL.

This chain connects TRBV6-6 to TRBJ2-7; the D gene is possibly TRBD1 (5 bases). This CDR3 has 16 residues. Deletions cut 0 bases from V and 4 bases from J, with 16 bases between. Germline-derived CDR1 and CDR2 are MNHNY and SVGAGI (reference sequence). In DNA, the CDR3 is TGTGCCAGCAGTTACTCGGCTGCAGGGCTGGGATACGAGCAGTACTTC. This translates into CASSYSAAGLGYEQYF.